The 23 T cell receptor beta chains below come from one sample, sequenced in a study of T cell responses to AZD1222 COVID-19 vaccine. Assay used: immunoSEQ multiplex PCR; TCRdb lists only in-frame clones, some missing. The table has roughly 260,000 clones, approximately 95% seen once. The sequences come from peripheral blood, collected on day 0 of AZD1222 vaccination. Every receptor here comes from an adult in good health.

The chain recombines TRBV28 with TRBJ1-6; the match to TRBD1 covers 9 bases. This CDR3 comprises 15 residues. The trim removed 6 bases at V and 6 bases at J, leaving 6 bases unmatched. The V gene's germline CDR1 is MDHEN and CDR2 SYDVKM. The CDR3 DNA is TGTGCCAGCAGCCGTACAGGGGGCGGTAATTCACCCCTCCACTTT. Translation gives CASSRTGGGNSPLHF.

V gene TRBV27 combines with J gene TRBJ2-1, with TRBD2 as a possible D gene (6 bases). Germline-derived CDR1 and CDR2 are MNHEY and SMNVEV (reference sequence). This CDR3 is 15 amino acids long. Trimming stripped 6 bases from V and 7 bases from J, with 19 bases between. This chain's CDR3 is CASSSFSTSTNEQFF. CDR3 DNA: TGTGCCAGCAGCTCTTTCTCGACTAGTACGAATGAGCAGTTCTTC.

CDR3 sequence reads: CASAMGAGDTQYF. As DNA, the CDR3 is TGTGCCAGCGCTATGGGGGCGGGAGATACGCAGTATTTT. The genes are TRBV7-2 and TRBJ2-3; D might be TRBD1 (6 bases). CDR1 SGHTA and CDR2 FQGNSA come from the germline V gene. The CDR3 is 13 amino acids. Trimming took off 8 bases at V and 5 bases at J, with 14 bases between the two ends.

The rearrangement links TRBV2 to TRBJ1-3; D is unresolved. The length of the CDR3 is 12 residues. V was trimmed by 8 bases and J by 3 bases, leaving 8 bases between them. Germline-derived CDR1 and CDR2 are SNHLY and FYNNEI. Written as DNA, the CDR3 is TGTGCCAGCGGTATTTATGGAAACACCATATATTTT. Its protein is CASGIYGNTIYF.

CDR3 bases: TGTGCCAGCGGTAATTCACCCCTCCACTTT. Residues: CASGNSPLHF. The chain combines TRBV2 with TRBJ1-6; D is uncertain. Germline loops: CDR1 SNHLY, CDR2 FYNNEI. This CDR3 comprises 10 residues. V lost 8 bases to trimming and J lost 6 bases, with 2 bases between them.

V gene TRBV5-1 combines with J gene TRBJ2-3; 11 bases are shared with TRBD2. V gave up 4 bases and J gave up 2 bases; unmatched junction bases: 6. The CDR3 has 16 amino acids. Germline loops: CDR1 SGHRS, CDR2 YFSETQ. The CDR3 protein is CASSLTTSGTTDTQYF. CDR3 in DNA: TGCGCCAGCAGCCTGACGACTAGCGGGACCACAGATACGCAGTATTTT.

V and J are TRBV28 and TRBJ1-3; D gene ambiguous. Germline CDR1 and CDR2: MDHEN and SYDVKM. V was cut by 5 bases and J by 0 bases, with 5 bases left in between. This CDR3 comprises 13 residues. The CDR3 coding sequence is TGTGCCAGCAGTCTGAGCTCTGGAAACACCATATATTTT. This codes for CASSLSSGNTIYF.

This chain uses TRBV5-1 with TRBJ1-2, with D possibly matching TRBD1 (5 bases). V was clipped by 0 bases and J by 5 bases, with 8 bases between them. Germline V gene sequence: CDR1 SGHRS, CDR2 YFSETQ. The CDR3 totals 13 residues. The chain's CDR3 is CASSLGQSYGYTF. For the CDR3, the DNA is TGCGCCAGCAGCTTGGGACAGTCATATGGCTACACCTTC.

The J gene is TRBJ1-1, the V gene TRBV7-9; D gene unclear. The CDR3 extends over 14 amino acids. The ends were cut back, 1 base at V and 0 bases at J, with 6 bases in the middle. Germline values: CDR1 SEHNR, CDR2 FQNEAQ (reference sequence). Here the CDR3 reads CASSLGEMNTEAFF. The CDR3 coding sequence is TGTGCCAGCAGCTTAGGGGAGATGAACACTGAAGCTTTCTTT. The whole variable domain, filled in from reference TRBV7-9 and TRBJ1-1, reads DTGVSQNPRHKITKRGQNVTFRCDPISEHNRLYWYRQTLGQGPEFLTYFQNEAQLEKSRLLSDRFSAERPKGSFSTLEIQRTEQGDSAMYLCASSLGEMNTEAFFGQGTRLTVV.

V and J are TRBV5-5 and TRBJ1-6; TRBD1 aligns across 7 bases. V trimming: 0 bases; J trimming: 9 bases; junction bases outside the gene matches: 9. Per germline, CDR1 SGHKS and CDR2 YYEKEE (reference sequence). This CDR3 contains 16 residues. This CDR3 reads CASSLVSTGSSSPLHF. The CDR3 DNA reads TGTGCCAGCAGCTTGGTGTCGACAGGGAGTAGTTCACCCCTCCACTTT.

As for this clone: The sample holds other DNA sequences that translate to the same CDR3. The CDR3 nucleotides read TGCGCCAGCAGCTTGGAGGGCACAGATACGCAGTATTTT. Protein: CASSLEGTDTQYF. The V and J genes are TRBV5-1 and TRBJ2-3; the D is unclear. The CDR3 consists of 13 residues. Deletions cut 0 bases from V and 1 base from J, with 3 bases between. Germline V gene data show CDR1 as SGHRS and CDR2 as YFSETQ.

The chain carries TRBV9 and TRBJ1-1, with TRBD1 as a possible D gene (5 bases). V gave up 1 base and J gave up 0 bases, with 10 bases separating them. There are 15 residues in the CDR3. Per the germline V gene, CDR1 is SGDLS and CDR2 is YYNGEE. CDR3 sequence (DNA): TGTGCCAGCAGCGTACTGTCAGGGTTGAACACTGAAGCTTTCTTT. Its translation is CASSVLSGLNTEAFF.

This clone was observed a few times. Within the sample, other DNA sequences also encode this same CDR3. CDR3 nucleotide sequence: TGTGCCAGCAGTTTAAGGACTGACTATGGCTACACCTTC. Protein product: CASSLRTDYGYTF. V and J are TRBV28 and TRBJ1-2; D call uncertain. Germline lookup yields CDR1 MDHEN and CDR2 SYDVKM. The CDR3 extends over 13 amino acids. Trimming shortened V by 2 bases and J by 3 bases, and 7 bases separated the two germline ends.

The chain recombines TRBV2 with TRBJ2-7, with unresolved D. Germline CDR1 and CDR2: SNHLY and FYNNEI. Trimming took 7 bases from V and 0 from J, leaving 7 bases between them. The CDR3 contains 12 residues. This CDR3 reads CASTLGSYEQYF. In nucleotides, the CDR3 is TGTGCCAGCACGTTGGGCTCCTACGAGCAGTACTTC.

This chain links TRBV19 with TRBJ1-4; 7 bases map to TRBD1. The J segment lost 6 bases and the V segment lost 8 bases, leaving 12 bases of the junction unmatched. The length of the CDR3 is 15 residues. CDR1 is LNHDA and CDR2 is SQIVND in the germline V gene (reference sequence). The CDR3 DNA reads TGTGCCAGTCGGCGGACAGGCTCTCTGGATGAAAAACTGTTTTTT. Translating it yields CASRRTGSLDEKLFF.

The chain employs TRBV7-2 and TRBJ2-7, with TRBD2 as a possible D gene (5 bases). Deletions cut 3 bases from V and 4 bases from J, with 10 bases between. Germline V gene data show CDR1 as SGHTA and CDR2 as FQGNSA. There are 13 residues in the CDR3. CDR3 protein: CASSLGEGYEQYF. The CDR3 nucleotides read TGTGCCAGCAGCTTGGGTGAGGGATACGAGCAGTACTTC. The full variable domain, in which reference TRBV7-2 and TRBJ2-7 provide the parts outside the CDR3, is GAGVSQSPSNKVTEKGKDVELRCDPISGHTALYWYRQSLGQGLEFLIYFQGNSAPDKSGLPSDRFSAERTGGSVSTLTIQRTQQEDSAVYLCASSLGEGYEQYFGPGTRLTVT.

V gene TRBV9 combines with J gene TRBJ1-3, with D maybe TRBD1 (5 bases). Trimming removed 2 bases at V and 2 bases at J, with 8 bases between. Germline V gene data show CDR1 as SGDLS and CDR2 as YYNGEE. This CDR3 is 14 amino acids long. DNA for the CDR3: TGTGCCAGCAGCGTCAGGGAGACTGGAAACACCATATATTTT. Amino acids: CASSVRETGNTIYF.

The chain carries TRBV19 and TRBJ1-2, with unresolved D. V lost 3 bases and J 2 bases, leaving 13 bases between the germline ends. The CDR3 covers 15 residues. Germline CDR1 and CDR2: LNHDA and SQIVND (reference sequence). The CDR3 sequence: CASSIVQPRNYGYTF. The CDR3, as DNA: TGTGCCAGTAGTATTGTGCAGCCGAGGAACTATGGCTACACCTTC.

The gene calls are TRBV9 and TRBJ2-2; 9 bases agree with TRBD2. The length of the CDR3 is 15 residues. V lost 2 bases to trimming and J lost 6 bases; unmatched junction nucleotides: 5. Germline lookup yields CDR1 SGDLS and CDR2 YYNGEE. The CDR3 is CASSVGLAYAGELFF. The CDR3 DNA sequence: TGTGCCAGCAGCGTCGGACTAGCGTATGCCGGGGAGCTGTTTTTT.

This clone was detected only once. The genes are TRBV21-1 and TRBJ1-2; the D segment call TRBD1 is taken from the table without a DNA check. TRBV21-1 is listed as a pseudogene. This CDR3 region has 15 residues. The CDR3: CASSSPWTPNYGYTF. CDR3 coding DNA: TGTGCCAGCAGCAGCCCTTGGACACCTAACTATGGCTACACCTTC.

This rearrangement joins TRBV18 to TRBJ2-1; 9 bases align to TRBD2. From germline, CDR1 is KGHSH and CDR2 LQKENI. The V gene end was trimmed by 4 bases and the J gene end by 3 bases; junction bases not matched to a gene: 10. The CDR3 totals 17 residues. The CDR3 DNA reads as TGTGCCAGCTCACAACAGGGAGCGGGAGGAGGCTACAATGAGCAGTTCTTC. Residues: CASSQQGAGGGYNEQFF.

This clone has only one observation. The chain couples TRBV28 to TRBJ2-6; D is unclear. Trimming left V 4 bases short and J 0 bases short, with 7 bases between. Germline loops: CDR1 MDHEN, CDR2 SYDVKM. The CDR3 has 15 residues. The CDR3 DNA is TGTGCCAGCAGTTCGATAGCCTCTGGGGCCAACGTCCTGACTTTC. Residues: CASSSIASGANVLTF.

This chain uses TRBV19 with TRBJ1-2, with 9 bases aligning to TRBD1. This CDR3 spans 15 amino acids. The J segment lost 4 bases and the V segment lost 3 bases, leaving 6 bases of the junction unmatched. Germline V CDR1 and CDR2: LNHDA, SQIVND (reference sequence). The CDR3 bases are TGTGCCAGTAGTATCGGGACAGGGTCGGCCTATGGCTACACCTTC. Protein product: CASSIGTGSAYGYTF. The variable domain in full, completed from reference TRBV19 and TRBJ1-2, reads DGGITQSPKYLFRKEGQNVTLSCEQNLNHDAMYWYRQDPGQGLRLIYYSQIVNDFQKGDIAEGYSVSREKKESFPLTVTSAQKNPTAFYLCASSIGTGSAYGYTFGSGTRLTVV.